This passage covers 8 T cell receptor beta chains from one sample sequenced in a study of cytomegalovirus exposure and HLA in healthy donors. With 60 Vbeta and 13 Jbeta primers, the PCR was carried out. The protocol was immunoSEQ multiplex PCR, while the TCRdb copy is restricted to in-frame clones and leaves out a portion. The sample has 150,000 to 200,000 clones; around two thirds are singletons. Sequencing input: PBMCs. These receptors originate from a man aged 30 to 39 in good health and CMV-seropositive.

The chain has TRBV19 and TRBJ1-1, with 9 bases fitting TRBD1. This CDR3 spans 13 amino acids. In germline, CDR1 is LNHDA, CDR2 SQIVND (reference sequence). J gave up 1 base and V 9 bases, and 3 bases lay outside the gene matches. CDR3 amino acids: CASKGQGNTEAFF. CDR3 coding DNA: TGTGCCAGCAAGGGACAGGGGAACACTGAAGCTTTCTTT. The whole variable domain, remainder taken from reference TRBV19 and TRBJ1-1, is DGGITQSPKYLFRKEGQNVTLSCEQNLNHDAMYWYRQDPGQGLRLIYYSQIVNDFQKGDIAEGYSVSREKKESFPLTVTSAQKNPTAFYLCASKGQGNTEAFFGQGTRLTVV.

There are a few counts of this clone. The V and J genes are TRBV4-1 and TRBJ2-5; D gene unclear. TRBJ2-7 matches the DNA end more closely, so the J call is doubtful. Germline values: CDR1 MGHRA, CDR2 YSYEKL. This CDR3 has 15 amino acids. The CDR3 region has the DNA TGCGCCAGCAGCCAAGTTCCCACTATTGTTTACGAGCAGTACTTC. Translating it yields CASSQVPTIVYEQYF.

J is TRBJ2-5 and V is TRBV15, with D possibly being TRBD2 (5 bases). V lost 0 bases to trimming and J lost 4 bases, with 9 bases between them. The CDR3 runs to 14 residues. Germline V gives CDR1 LNHNV, CDR2 YYDKDF (reference sequence). CDR3 in amino acids: CATSREVGGETQYF. CDR3 in DNA: TGTGCCACCAGCAGAGAAGTTGGAGGAGAGACCCAGTACTTC.

This rearrangement joins TRBV27 to TRBJ2-1; 10 nucleotides align to TRBD2. The CDR3 covers 14 residues. V shed 7 bases and J 8 bases; nucleotides not matched to a gene: 8. Germline CDR1 reads MNHEY; CDR2 reads SMNVEV (reference sequence). CDR3 nucleotide sequence: TGTGCCAGCACGAAGGGACTAGCGATGCATGAGCAGTTCTTC. Amino acid sequence: CASTKGLAMHEQFF.

This rearrangement joins TRBV5-6 to TRBJ2-7, with D tentatively TRBD2 (5 bases). V gave up 3 bases and J gave up 6 bases, with 7 bases separating them. The CDR3 loop spans 11 amino acids. The V gene's germline CDR1 is SGHDT and CDR2 YYEEEE. CDR3 DNA sequence: TGTGCCAGCAGCTCTAGCAGCGAGCAGTACTTC. This codes for CASSSSSEQYF. The full variable domain, rest sourced from reference TRBV5-6 and TRBJ2-7, is DAGVTQSPTHLIKTRGQQVTLRCSPKSGHDTVSWYQQALGQGPQFIFQYYEEEERQRGNFPDRFSGHQFPNYSSELNVNALLLGDSALYLCASSSSSEQYFGPGTRLTVT.

This rearrangement joins TRBV27 to TRBJ1-2, with a weak D call TRBD1 (6 bases). Germline V gene sequence: CDR1 MNHEY, CDR2 SMNVEV (reference sequence). The CDR3 spans 15 residues. V was clipped by 6 bases and J by 5 bases, with 19 bases between them. The chain's CDR3 is CASSSQGAPGYGYTF. In nucleotides, the CDR3 is TGTGCCAGCAGCTCACAGGGTGCGCCGGGGTATGGCTACACCTTC.

There are a few counts of this clone. This same CDR3 is encoded by further DNA sequences in the sample. The rearrangement uses TRBV27 and TRBJ1-5; no reliable D call. Germline loops: CDR1 MNHEY, CDR2 SMNVEV (reference sequence). The CDR3 has 14 residues. Between the trimmed V and J ends, which lost 6 bases and 3 bases, there was a span of 12 bases. CDR3 amino acids: CASSLNGNNQPQHF. The CDR3 DNA reads as TGTGCCAGCAGCTTAAACGGGAACAATCAGCCCCAGCATTTT.

The V and J genes are TRBV11-3 and TRBJ2-2, with D perhaps TRBD2 (6 bases). Germline V lookup: CDR1 SGHNT, CDR2 YENEEA. The CDR3 extends over 14 amino acids. Between the trimmed V and J ends, which lost 5 bases and 4 bases, there was a span of 11 bases. CDR3 loop: CASSALATTGELFF. The DNA of the CDR3 is TGTGCCAGCAGCGCGCTAGCGACCACCGGGGAGCTGTTTTTT.